This T cell receptor (beta chain) is from a study of Ad26.COV2.S vaccination and SARS-CoV-2 variants. Treatment defined: about 20 received Ad26.COV2.S at low or high dose, single or two shots; roughly five received placebo; per-sample allocation not given. Material that was analyzed had been drawn on day 63 after the first vaccine or placebo injection. The table came from immunoSEQ multiplex PCR; TCRdb's copy has only in-frame clones and leaves some out. This table has about 280,000 clones, around 87% appearing once. The CDR3 contains 14 residues. Germline V gives CDR1 SGHTA, CDR2 FQGNSA. V dropped 5 bases and J dropped 5; count of bases not matched to a gene: 4.

The source of this sequence is a person aged 18-65 years who received the Ad26.COV2.S COVID-19 vaccine or a placebo. Sequencing was performed on peripheral blood, taken in a trial of Ad26.COV2.S vaccine versus placebo. The V and J genes are TRBV7-2 and TRBJ2-7; 12 positions match TRBD2. CDR3 DNA sequence: TGTGCCAGCAGCCGGACTAGCGGGGCAAACGAGCAGTACTTC. Translation: CASSRTSGANEQYF.